Detailed here is one TCR beta chain. The data belong to a study of blood T cell repertoires in COVID-19. The protocol was immunoSEQ multiplex PCR, while the TCRdb copy is restricted to in-frame clones and leaves out a portion. The sample shows about 430,000 clones, roughly 90% of them seen only once. Those who participated ranged in age from about 18 to 89 years and resided in 20 to 25 US areas. The origin of this receptor is a woman in her 30s with acute COVID-19. Specimen: PBMCs or T cells enriched from blood (not recorded which).

The CDR3 DNA sequence: TGTGCCAGTAGTATAACAGGGGCGGGTGTGGCTTTCTTT. Residues: CASSITGAGVAFF. The genes are TRBV19 and TRBJ1-1; the match to TRBD1 covers 7 bases. The CDR3 runs to 13 residues. In germline, CDR1 is LNHDA, CDR2 SQIVND (reference sequence). V trimming: 2 bases; J trimming: 11 bases; junction bases outside the gene matches: 8.